The source of this T cell receptor (beta chain) is a study of beta chain features in type 1 diabetes. Regarding the study as a whole: The study found moderately but significantly shorter TCRB CDR3s in all four CD4+ subsets of Type 1 diabetes patients.

cDNA synthesis used the whole RNA isolate, giving expressed TCRB sequences. Only in-frame clones appear in the TCRdb table, and some are missing; sequencing was by immunoSEQ multiplex PCR. The table has 600,000 or so clones, 9.5% to 15% seen once. The CDR3 sequence is 12 residues long. V lost 6 bases to trimming and J lost 4 bases, with 9 bases between them. Germline V gives CDR1 MNHNS, CDR2 SASEGT. Regarding this clone: The antigen is undetermined.

The source is a man aged 25 to 45 with type 1 diabetes. The chain has TRBV6-1 and TRBJ2-5; D could derive from TRBD1 or TRBD2 (5 bases each). Sequencing was carried out using naive CD4+ T cells from blood. The CDR3 reads CASSPGRETQYF. In DNA form, the CDR3 reads TGTGCCAGCAGCCCAGGGAGAGAGACCCAGTACTTC.